The 4 T cell receptor beta chains in this list originate from one sample, sequenced in a study of T-cell reconstitution after alpha-beta-depleted transplantation in children. As it was prepared, the TCRbeta library received unique molecular identifiers. TCRdb called the PCR reads again in MiXCR, with one record for every CDR3 protein. The sample records about 480,000 distinct CDR3 sequences, around 13% being singletons. Sequenced here: PBMCs from the stem cell graft donor, sampled from the stem cell graft. These receptors all stem from a human donor who donated a stem cell graft to a child with combined immunodeficiency.

This clonotype was counted only a few times. The chain couples TRBV5-1 to TRBJ2-3, with unresolved D. The CDR3 has 13 amino acids. Germline CDR1 and CDR2: SGHRS and YFSETQ. V dropped 1 base and J dropped 5 bases, with 8 bases sitting between them. Here the CDR3 reads CASSLYRVDTQYF. Here the CDR3 DNA reads TGCGCCAGCAGCTTGTATAGGGTAGATACGCAGTATTTT.

The chain couples TRBV5-1 to TRBJ2-3, with TRBD2 as a possible D gene (5 bases). Germline CDR1 and CDR2: SGHRS and YFSETQ. The germline V and J ends were trimmed by 4 bases and 6 bases, with 18 bases remaining between them. The CDR3 is 15 amino acids. The CDR3 region is CASSEGGRLSDTQYF. The CDR3, as DNA: TGCGCCAGCAGCGAGGGTGGGAGACTGTCGGATACGCAGTATTTT.

Only a few counts were recorded for this clonotype. The gene calls are TRBV15 and TRBJ2-1, with 13 positions matching TRBD2. Germline V CDR1 and CDR2: LNHNV, YYDKDF (reference sequence). The CDR3 is 17 amino acids. The trim removed 5 bases at V and 4 bases at J, leaving 8 bases unmatched. The CDR3 sequence is CATSGVWTSGGYNEQFF. The CDR3 nucleotides are TGTGCCACCAGCGGAGTTTGGACTAGCGGGGGATACAATGAGCAGTTCTTC.

In its sample, this clonotype was seen many times. The chain joins TRBV10-3 to TRBJ2-2; TRBD1 agrees at 7 bases. Trimming cost V 0 bases and J 3 bases; bases outside gene matches: 7. The CDR3 sequence is 17 residues long. Germline CDR1 reads ENHRY; CDR2 reads SYGVKD. Here the CDR3 DNA reads TGTGCCATCAGTGAGTCCCACCGGGACAGATACACCGGGGAGCTGTTTTTT. Translation: CAISESHRDRYTGELFF.